This T cell receptor beta chain originates from a study of shared clonotypes between healthy human individuals (dated by TCRdb to 2020 to 2021). Turning to the overall study: The cohort comprised a couple of women and a few men aged 18 to 49 years. Blood TCR repertoires of five healthy adults were deeply sequenced to estimate repertoire size and the extent of clonotype sharing between individuals. Each donor's leukapheresis produced roughly between roughly 0.85 and 9 billion PBMCs. Different laboratories and diverse techniques were used to prepare libraries and sequence TCR repertoires, to increase sequencing depth and limit assay-specific biases. Per donor, three plates each were used for CD4 naive and CD4 memory, two for CD8 naive, and one for CD8 memory.

Donors were healthy HIV-negative adults with no recently reported acute infections or vaccinations. Every donor was a Caucasian adult residing in Nashville, Tennessee, USA. CD4+ T cells were enriched by magnetic negative selection; naive cells were then positively selected on CD45RA, and the negative fraction formed the memory subset. Blood was collected by leukapheresis, and PBMCs were isolated by Ficoll-Histopaque density gradient centrifugation and then cryopreserved in liquid nitrogen vapor phase. Analytical flow cytometry was used to check the purity and quantity of every magnetically sorted T cell population. Genomic DNA was isolated from every sorted fraction and measured by UV absorbance on a Nanodrop 2000c. The investigation overall reported the following: Sampling was limited to blood, and TCR repertoires in tissue likely differ from TCR repertoires in blood. Even with the large sequencing depth, rarefaction of the sorted-subset datasets indicated that sequencing was incomplete. Sharing across a few donors was observed for approximately 4.6% of naive CD4, about 3.2% of naive CD8, 2.3% of memory CD4, and around 0.44% of memory CD8 clonotypes. The small number of donors limited the genetic and exposure-history diversity represented. Pairwise subsampling indicated that sequencing depth was expected to affect the degree of clonotype sharing among donors. Clonotypes shared by all four sorted-subset donors showed higher generation probabilities than non-shared clonotypes. Naive subsets generally had larger estimated clonotype richness than memory subsets.

TCR CDR3 regions were amplified from genomic DNA by multiplex PCR using the deep immunoSEQ assay. Genomic DNA extracted from each cell subset was distributed evenly over all wells of several immunoSEQ 96-well plates, and each plate served as one replicate. For sorted subsets, around 200 ng genomic DNA, equal to some 30,000 T cell genomes, was loaded into each replicate PCR. Purified libraries were measured with a Qubit 3.0 fluorometer, size-checked on a Bioanalyzer 2100, and measured again with the KAPA Library Quantification kit. A separate single-read 150-cycle Illumina NextSeq 550 flow cell was used to sequence each immunoSEQ 96-well plate. Under the source paper's analysis protocol: Because only junctional sequences without quality scores were contained in the immunoSEQ output, filtering matching that applied to full-length reads could not be performed. Sequences were annotated with PyIR, a Python wrapper for IgBLAST v1.9, and V/J genes and CDR3 were assigned using IMGT germline references. Reads with weak V/J assignments (E-value above 1e-6), missing CDR3, stop codons, out-of-frame junctions, or ambiguous translated residues were removed. A V3J clonotype was defined by an identical inferred V gene, J gene, and CDR3 amino acid sequence. The percentage overlap between two repertoires was calculated by dividing the number of shared unique clonotypes by the size of the smaller repertoire. RTK rarefaction, the Chao1 estimator, and Recon v2.1 estimates of unobserved clonotypes were used to assess repertoire richness. Generation probabilities for all TCRbeta clonotypes obtained by the gDNA method from several donors were computed using OLGA. TCRdb retrieved this table from immuneACCESS and kept in-frame rearrangements only. Not all clones are present; in checked studies, unresolved V genes account for under half, and no reason is known for the remainder. The V and J calls and clone size are taken from that table; D and trimming were inferred from the DNA. The sample data list 2 million to 2.5 million clones, and about 92% of these were observed just once. About 0.41% of the sample lies in the top ten.

The CDR3 goes from the cysteine to the phenylalanine over 15 residues. Only CDR3 DNA is held: 45 bases, read in frame from base 1. V gives up 5 bases and J gives up 7 bases, and the segment between their germline ends measures 18 bases. As encoded in the germline V gene, CDR1 is SGHNT while CDR2 is YENEEA. On this clone: Its cognate antigen has yet to be identified. There are no base qualities to consult, and no much larger clone falls within one base.

Sequencing used naive CD4+ T cells from PBMCs. According to the study, the label for this sample's cell subset or site signals: CD45RA+ positively selected. The chain was built from TRBV11-3 and TRBJ2-1; the D gene is perhaps TRBD1 or TRBD2, each of them matching over 6 bases. This receptor was obtained from a man between 18 and 29 years old in good health. Some clones in this sample may be carry-over from other donors' samples. The CDR3 reads as follows: CASSTAKGGWNEQFF. The sequenced DNA is TGTGCCAGCAGCACAGCCAAAGGGGGGTGGAATGAGCAGTTCTTC.